This T cell receptor (beta chain) is from a study of cytomegalovirus exposure and HLA in healthy donors. Vbeta (60) and Jbeta (13) primers were used in the PCR. Clones were read by immunoSEQ multiplex PCR, and TCRdb kept only the in-frame ones, dropping some. This repertoire shows about 70,000 clones, about 73% found once; its top ten account for 8.5% to 14%. Germline CDR1 reads SGHNT; CDR2 reads YYREEE (reference sequence). The length of the CDR3 is 15 residues. Trimming removed 0 bases at V and 4 bases at J, with 13 bases between. In regard to this clone: Its target is not known.

Study-wide results and limits: For TCR beta chains, V- and J-gene trimming was later linked to a missense DCLRE1C variant.

The sequencing sample was made of PBMCs. The TCR sequence derives from a woman between 55 and 75 years old in good health and CMV-seropositive. This chain joins TRBV5-4 and TRBJ1-2, with a possible D match to TRBD1 (5 bases). The DNA for the CDR3 is TGTGCCAGCAGCTTGGTAGGGGTGTCGACCTATGGCTACACCTTC. Encoded protein: CASSLVGVSTYGYTF.